This T cell receptor (beta chain) was documented in a study of T cell repertoires in cytomegalovirus infection. This clonotype was observed a few times. Each CDR3 protein is one row after TCRdb ran MiXCR on the reads. Of some 170,000 distinct CDR3 sequences listed, 17% are singletons. This CDR3 spans 14 amino acids. The germline V and J ends were trimmed by 3 bases and 2 bases, with 10 bases remaining between them. This chain uses TRBV12-3 or TRBV12-4 with TRBJ2-5, with D possibly TRBD2 on 5 matching bases. The sample consisted of CD8+ T cells from PBMCs. This sequence originates from a human donor in good health (CMV status not recorded). Some clones in this sample may be carry-over from other donors' samples. The DNA for the CDR3 is TGTGCCAGCAGTTTGCAAGCGGAGCAAGAGACCCAGTACTTC. Its translation is CASSLQAEQETQYF.